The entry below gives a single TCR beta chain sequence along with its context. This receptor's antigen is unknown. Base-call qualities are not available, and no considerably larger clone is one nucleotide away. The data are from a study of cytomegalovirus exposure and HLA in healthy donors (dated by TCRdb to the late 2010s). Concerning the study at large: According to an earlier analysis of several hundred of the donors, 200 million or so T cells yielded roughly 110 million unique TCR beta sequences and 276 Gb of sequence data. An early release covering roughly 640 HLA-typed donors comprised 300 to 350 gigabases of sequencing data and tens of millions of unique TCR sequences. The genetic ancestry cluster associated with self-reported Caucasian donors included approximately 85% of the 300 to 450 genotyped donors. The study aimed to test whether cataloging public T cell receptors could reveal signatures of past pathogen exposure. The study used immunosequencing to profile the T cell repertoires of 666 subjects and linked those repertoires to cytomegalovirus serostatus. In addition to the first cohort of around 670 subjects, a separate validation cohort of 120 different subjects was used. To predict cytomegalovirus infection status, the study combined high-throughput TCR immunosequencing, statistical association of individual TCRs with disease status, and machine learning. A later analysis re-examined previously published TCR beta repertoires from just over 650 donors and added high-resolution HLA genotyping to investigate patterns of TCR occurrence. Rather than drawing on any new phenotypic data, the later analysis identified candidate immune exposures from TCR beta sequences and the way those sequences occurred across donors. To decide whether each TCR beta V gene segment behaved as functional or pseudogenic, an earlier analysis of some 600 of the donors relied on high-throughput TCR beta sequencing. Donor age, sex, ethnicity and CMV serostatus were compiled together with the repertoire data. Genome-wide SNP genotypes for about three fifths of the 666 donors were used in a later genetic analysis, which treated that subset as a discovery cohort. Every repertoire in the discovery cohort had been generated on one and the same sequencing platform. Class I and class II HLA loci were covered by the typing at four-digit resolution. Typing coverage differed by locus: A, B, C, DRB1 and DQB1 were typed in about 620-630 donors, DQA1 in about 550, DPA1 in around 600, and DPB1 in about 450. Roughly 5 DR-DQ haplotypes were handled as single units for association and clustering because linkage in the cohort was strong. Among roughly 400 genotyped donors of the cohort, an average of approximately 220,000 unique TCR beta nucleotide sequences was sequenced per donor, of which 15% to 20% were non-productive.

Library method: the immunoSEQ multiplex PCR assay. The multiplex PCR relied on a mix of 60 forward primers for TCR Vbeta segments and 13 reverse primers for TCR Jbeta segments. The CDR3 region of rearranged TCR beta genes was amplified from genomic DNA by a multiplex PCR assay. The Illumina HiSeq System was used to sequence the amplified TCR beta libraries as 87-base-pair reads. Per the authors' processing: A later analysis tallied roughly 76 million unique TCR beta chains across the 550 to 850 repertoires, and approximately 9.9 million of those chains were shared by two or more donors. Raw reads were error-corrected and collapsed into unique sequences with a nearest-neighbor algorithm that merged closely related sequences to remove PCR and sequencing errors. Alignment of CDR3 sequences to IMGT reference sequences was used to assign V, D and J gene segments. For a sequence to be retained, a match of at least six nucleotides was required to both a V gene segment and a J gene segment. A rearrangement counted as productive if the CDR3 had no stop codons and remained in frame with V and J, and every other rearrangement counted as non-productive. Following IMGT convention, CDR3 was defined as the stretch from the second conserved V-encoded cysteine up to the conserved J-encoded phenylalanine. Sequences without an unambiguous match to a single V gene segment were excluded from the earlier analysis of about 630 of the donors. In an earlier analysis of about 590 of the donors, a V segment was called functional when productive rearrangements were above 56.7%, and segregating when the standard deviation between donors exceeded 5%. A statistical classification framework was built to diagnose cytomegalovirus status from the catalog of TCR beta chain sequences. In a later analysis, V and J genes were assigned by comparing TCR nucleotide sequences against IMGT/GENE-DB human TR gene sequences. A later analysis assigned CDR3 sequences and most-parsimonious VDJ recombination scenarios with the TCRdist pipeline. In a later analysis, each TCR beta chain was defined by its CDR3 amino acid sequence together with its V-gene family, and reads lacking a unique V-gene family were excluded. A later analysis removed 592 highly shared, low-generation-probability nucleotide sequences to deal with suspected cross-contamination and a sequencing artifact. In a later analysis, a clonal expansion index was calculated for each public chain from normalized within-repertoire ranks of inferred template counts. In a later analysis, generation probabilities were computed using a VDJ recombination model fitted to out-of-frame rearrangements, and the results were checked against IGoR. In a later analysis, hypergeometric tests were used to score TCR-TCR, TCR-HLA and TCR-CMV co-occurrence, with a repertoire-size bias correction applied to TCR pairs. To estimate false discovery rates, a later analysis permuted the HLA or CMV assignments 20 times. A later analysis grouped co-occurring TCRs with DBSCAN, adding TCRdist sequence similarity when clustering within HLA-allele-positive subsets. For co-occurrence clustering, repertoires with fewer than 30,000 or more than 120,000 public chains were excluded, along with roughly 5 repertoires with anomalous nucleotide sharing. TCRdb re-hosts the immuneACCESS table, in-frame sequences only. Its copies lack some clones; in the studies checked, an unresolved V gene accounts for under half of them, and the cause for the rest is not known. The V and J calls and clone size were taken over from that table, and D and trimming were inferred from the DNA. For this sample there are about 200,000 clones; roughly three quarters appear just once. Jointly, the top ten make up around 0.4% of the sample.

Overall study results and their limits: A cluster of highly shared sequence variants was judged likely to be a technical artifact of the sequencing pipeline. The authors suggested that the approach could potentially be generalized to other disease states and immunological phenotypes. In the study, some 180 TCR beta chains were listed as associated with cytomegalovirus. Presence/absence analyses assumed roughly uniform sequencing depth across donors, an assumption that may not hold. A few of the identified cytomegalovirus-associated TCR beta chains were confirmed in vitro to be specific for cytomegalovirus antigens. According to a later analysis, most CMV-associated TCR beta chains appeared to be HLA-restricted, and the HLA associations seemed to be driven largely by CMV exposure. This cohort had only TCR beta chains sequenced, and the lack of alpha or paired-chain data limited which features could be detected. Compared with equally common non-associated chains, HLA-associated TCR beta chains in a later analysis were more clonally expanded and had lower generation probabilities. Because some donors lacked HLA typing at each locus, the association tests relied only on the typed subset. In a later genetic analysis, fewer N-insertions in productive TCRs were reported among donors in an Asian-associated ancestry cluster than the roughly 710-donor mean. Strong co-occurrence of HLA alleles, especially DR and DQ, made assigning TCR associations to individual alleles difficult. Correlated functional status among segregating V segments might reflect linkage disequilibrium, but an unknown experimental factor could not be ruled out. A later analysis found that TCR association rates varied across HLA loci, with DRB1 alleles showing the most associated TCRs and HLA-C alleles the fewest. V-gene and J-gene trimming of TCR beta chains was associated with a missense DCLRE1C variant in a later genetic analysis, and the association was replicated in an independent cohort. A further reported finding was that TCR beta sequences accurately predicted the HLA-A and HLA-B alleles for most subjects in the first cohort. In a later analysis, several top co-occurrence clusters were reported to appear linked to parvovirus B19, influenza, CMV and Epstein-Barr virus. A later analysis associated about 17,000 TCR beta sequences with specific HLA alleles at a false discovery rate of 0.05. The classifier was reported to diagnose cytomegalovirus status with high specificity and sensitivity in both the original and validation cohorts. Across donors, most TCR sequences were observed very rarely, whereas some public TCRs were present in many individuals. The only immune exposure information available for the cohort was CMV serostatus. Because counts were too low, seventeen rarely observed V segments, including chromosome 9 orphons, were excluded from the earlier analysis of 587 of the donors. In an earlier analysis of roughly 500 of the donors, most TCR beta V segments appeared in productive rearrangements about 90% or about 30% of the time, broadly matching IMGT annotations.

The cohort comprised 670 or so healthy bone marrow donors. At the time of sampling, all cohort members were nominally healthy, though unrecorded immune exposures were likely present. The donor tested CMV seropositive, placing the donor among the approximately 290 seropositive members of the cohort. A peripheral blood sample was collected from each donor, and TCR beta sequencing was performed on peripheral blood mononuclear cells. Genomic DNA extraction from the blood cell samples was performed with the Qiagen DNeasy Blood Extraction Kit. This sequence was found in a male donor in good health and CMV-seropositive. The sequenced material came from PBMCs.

The CDR3 region reads CASSFDRTSGSLEQYF. The nucleotide sequence reads as follows: TGTGCCAGCAGCTTCGATAGGACTAGCGGGAGTCTCGAGCAGTACTTC. The rearrangement combines TRBV5-4 with TRBJ2-5, with 13 bases in between that match TRBD2. The tail of the sequence fits TRBJ2-7 better, so the J call may be wrong. The germline V gene (reference sequence) yields SGHNT for CDR1 and YYREEE for CDR2. The CDR3 runs 16 amino acids, cysteine and phenylalanine included. This entry keeps only the CDR3 DNA: 48 bases, framed from base 1.